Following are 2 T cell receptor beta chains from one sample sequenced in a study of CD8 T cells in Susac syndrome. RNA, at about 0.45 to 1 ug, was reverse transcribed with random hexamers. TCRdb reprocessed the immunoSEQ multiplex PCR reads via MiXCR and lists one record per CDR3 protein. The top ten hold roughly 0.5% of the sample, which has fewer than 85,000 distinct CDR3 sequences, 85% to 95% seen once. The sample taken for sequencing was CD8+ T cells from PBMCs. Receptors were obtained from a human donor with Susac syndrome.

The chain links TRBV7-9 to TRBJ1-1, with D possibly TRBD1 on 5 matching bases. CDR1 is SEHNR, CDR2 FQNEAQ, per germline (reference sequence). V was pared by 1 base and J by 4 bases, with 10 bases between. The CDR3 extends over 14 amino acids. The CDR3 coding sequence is TGTGCCAGCAGCTTAGGGCAGGGTGCCACTGAAGCTTTCTTT. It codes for CASSLGQGATEAFF.

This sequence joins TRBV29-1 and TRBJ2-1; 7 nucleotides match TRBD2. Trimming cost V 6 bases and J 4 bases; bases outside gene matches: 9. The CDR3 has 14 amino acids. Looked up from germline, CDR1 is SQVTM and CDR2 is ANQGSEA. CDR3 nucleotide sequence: TGCAGCGTCGACGGGGGGACCCTTTACAATGAGCAGTTCTTC. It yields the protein CSVDGGTLYNEQFF.